Following are 26 T cell receptor beta chains from one sample sequenced in a study of cytomegalovirus exposure and HLA in healthy donors (dated by TCRdb to the late 2010s). The method behind the library was the immunoSEQ multiplex PCR assay. The multiplex PCR relied on a mix of 60 forward primers for TCR Vbeta segments and 13 reverse primers for TCR Jbeta segments. The clones in this table, taken by TCRdb from immuneACCESS, are in-frame only. Not every clone is retained; where verified, under half of the shortfall comes from an unresolved V gene, and the cause of the rest is unknown. The sample profile shows fewer than 150,000 clones; 80% of them were found once. The top ten clonotypes cover 6.8% of the sample. Sequencing was performed on PBMCs. The receptors were sampled from a middle-aged man in good health and CMV-seropositive.

The chain couples TRBV5-1 to TRBJ2-7; TRBD2 is a possible D gene (5 bases). Germline V gene sequence: CDR1 SGHRS, CDR2 YFSETQ. V gave up 0 bases and J gave up 5 bases, with 12 bases separating them. The CDR3 covers 14 residues. The CDR3 DNA reads as TGCGCCAGCAGCTTGGATCCGGGAAGGGACGAGCAGTACTTC. Encoded protein: CASSLDPGRDEQYF.

This clone was detected only a few times. The chain combines TRBV19 with TRBJ1-5; the match to TRBD1 covers 7 bases. Trimming removed 6 bases from V and 3 bases from J; junction bases left unmatched: 8. Per the germline V gene, CDR1 is LNHDA and CDR2 is SQIVND (reference sequence). The length of the CDR3 is 15 residues. DNA for the CDR3: TGTGCCAGTAGCCACGGACAGGTCTACAATCAGCCCCAGCATTTT. It translates to CASSHGQVYNQPQHF. Full variable domain (outside the CDR3, taken from reference TRBV19 and TRBJ1-5): DGGITQSPKYLFRKEGQNVTLSCEQNLNHDAMYWYRQDPGQGLRLIYYSQIVNDFQKGDIAEGYSVSREKKESFPLTVTSAQKNPTAFYLCASSHGQVYNQPQHFGDGTRLSIL.

This clone was seen a single time. The chain couples TRBV14 to TRBJ2-2; 11 bases align to TRBD2. V lost 4 bases, J lost 6 bases, and 10 bases stayed unmatched. Looked up from germline, CDR1 is SGHDN and CDR2 is FVKESK. This CDR3 region has 17 residues. The CDR3 DNA reads as TGTGCCAGCAGCCGTAGATCTAGCGGGAGGTTCCCCGGGGAGCTGTTTTTT. It specifies CASSRRSSGRFPGELFF.

The V and J genes are TRBV7-9 and TRBJ2-7; 8 positions match TRBD1. CDR3 length equals 15 residues. CDR1 is SEHNR and CDR2 is FQNEAQ in the germline V gene (reference sequence). With 3 bases clipped from V and 0 bases from J, the junction kept 4 bases outside the gene matches. The CDR3 DNA is TGTGCCAGCAGCTTGACAGGGGTAGACTCCTACGAGCAGTACTTC. It is translated as CASSLTGVDSYEQYF.

The gene calls are TRBV6-1 and TRBJ1-4; 9 bases are a match to TRBD1. V was pared by 7 bases and J by 7 bases, with 7 bases of the junction left unmatched. Germline V gene lookup returns CDR1 MNHNS and CDR2 SASEGT. The CDR3 is made up of 14 amino acids. CDR3 in amino acids: CASMDRGRGEKLFF. For the CDR3, the DNA is TGTGCCAGCATGGACAGGGGTCGAGGTGAAAAACTGTTTTTT.

The V gene is TRBV10-3, the J gene TRBJ2-5, with a tentative D call TRBD1 (5 bases). The length of the CDR3 is 13 residues. Looked up from germline, CDR1 is ENHRY and CDR2 is SYGVKD. Trimming removed 6 bases at V and 3 bases at J, with 11 bases between. The CDR3 spells CAISYGREETQYF. In DNA form, the CDR3 reads TGTGCCATCAGCTACGGCAGGGAAGAGACCCAGTACTTC.

This clone was detected a few times. The genes are TRBV5-4 and TRBJ1-2, with 7 bases lining up with TRBD1. V was clipped by 0 bases and J by 0 bases; unmatched bases: 5. Germline V lookup: CDR1 SGHNT, CDR2 YYREEE (reference sequence). The CDR3 spans 16 residues. CDR3 region: CASSLDRGRTNYGYTF. CDR3 in DNA: TGTGCCAGCAGCTTGGACAGGGGAAGGACTAACTATGGCTACACCTTC.

This chain uses TRBV25-1 with TRBJ2-3; tentatively, D is TRBD1 (6 bases). The V gene's germline CDR1 is MGHDK and CDR2 SYGVNS. This CDR3 spans 15 amino acids. Trimming cost V 6 bases and J 9 bases, with 22 bases left between them. CDR3 sequence (DNA): TGTGCCAGCAGCCGCTCAGACATGGGGACATGGACGCAGTATTTT. This codes for CASSRSDMGTWTQYF.

The CDR3 is CASSLGQGSTDTQYF. CDR3 in DNA: TGTGCCAGCAGCCTGGGACAGGGGAGCACAGATACGCAGTATTTT. The rearrangement links TRBV7-8 to TRBJ2-3; 10 positions agree with TRBD1. Germline lookup yields CDR1 SGHVS and CDR2 FQNEAQ. CDR3 length: 15 residues. Trimming at V came to 5 bases and at J to 0 bases, leaving 2 bases not matched to a gene.

The chain links TRBV9 to TRBJ2-1; TRBD1 might be the D (6 bases). Between the trimmed V and J ends, which lost 3 bases and 0 bases, there was a span of 10 bases. The germline gives CDR1 SGDLS, CDR2 YYNGEE. The CDR3 is made up of 15 amino acids. The CDR3 is CASSAQGSSYNEQFF. The CDR3 nucleotides are TGTGCCAGCAGCGCCCAGGGGAGCTCCTACAATGAGCAGTTCTTC.

V and J are TRBV29-1 and TRBJ1-2, with TRBD1 identical over 9 bases. Germline CDR1 SQVTM, CDR2 ANQGSEA. Trimming took 4 bases from V and 8 from J; bases not matched to a gene: 14. This CDR3 is built from 15 residues. The CDR3 DNA sequence: TGCAGCGTTGTAGTTCCGGGACAGGGAATCGGGGGCTACACCTTC. Amino acids: CSVVVPGQGIGGYTF.

The chain recombines TRBV27 with TRBJ1-4; D not certain. The CDR3 loop spans 14 amino acids. Trimming left V 3 bases short and J 6 bases short, with 11 bases between. Germline V CDR1 and CDR2: MNHEY, SMNVEV (reference sequence). The CDR3 sequence is CASSLGLRDEKLFF. In DNA form, the CDR3 reads TGTGCCAGCAGTTTGGGCCTGAGAGATGAAAAACTGTTTTTT.

The chain recombines TRBV5-1 with TRBJ2-3; 9 positions agree with TRBD2. Trimming took 0 bases from V and 3 from J; bases not matched to a gene: 2. This CDR3 is 15 amino acids long. CDR1 is SGHRS and CDR2 is YFSETQ in the germline V gene. CDR3 nucleotides: TGCGCCAGCAGCTTGGGTCTAGCGGGAACAGATACGCAGTATTTT. It specifies CASSLGLAGTDTQYF.

A single count supports this clone. The chain combines TRBV5-1 with TRBJ2-5, with TRBD1 matching over 7 bases. Trimming at V came to 0 bases and at J to 5 bases, leaving 7 bases not matched to a gene. Germline values: CDR1 SGHRS, CDR2 YFSETQ. The CDR3 has 15 amino acids. CDR3 in DNA: TGCGCCAGCAGCTTGGAATCCGCCAGGGGGGAGACCCAGTACTTC. Its protein is CASSLESARGETQYF.

CDR3 nucleotides: TGCGCCAGCAGCTTGGCCCCCGGGACAGGGTCTTACGAGCAGTACTTC. Its translation: CASSLAPGTGSYEQYF. The rearrangement links TRBV5-1 to TRBJ2-7; 9 bases align to TRBD1. With 0 bases clipped from V and 4 bases from J, the junction kept 8 bases outside the gene matches. Looked up from germline, CDR1 is SGHRS and CDR2 is YFSETQ. This CDR3 has 16 amino acids.

The chain employs TRBV6-5 and TRBJ2-7, with TRBD1 as a possible D gene (6 bases). V lost 0 bases and J 0 bases, leaving 9 bases between the germline ends. From germline, CDR1 is MNHEY and CDR2 SVGAGI. CDR3 size: 15 residues. For the CDR3, the DNA is TGTGCCAGCAGTTACTCCGAAGGGGGCTCCTACGAGCAGTACTTC. Its translation: CASSYSEGGSYEQYF.

The V gene is TRBV7-8, the J gene TRBJ2-7, with 11 bases aligning to TRBD2. The CDR3 extends over 15 amino acids. V lost 6 bases, J lost 0 bases, and 4 bases stayed unmatched. Germline CDR1 SGHVS, CDR2 FQNEAQ. The CDR3 reads CASRLAGAISYEQYF. The CDR3 region has the DNA TGTGCCAGCAGACTAGCGGGGGCTATCTCCTACGAGCAGTACTTC.

The chain couples TRBV4-1 to TRBJ1-3, with D perhaps TRBD1 (6 bases). Germline V gives CDR1 MGHRA, CDR2 YSYEKL. The CDR3 spans 17 residues. The V end was cut by 0 bases, the J end by 2 bases, with 14 bases between. In nucleotides, the CDR3 is TGCGCCAGCAGCCAAGAAGGGACCGGGACAACTGGAAACACCATATATTTT. This translates into CASSQEGTGTTGNTIYF.

This sequence joins TRBV5-1 and TRBJ1-1; a weak D match, TRBD1 (5 bases). This CDR3 has 14 amino acids. V lost 2 bases, J lost 6 bases, and 14 bases lay in between. Germline CDR1 is SGHRS and CDR2 is YFSETQ. The CDR3, as DNA: TGCGCCAGCAGCTTTTCTAAGGGGTGGCCTGAAGCTTTCTTT. Encoded protein: CASSFSKGWPEAFF.

The genes are TRBV19 and TRBJ1-2; 12 bases match TRBD1. CDR1 is LNHDA, CDR2 SQIVND, per germline (reference sequence). V shed 7 bases, J shed 5 bases, and the junction held 8 bases outside the gene matches. The length of the CDR3 is 15 residues. CDR3 loop: CASNTRDRGRYGYTF. Here the CDR3 DNA reads TGTGCCAGTAATACCCGGGACAGGGGGCGTTATGGCTACACCTTC.

CDR3 sequence reads: CASSPQALDTQYF. The CDR3 nucleotides read TGTGCCAGTAGTCCACAGGCCCTAGATACGCAGTATTTT. The chain has TRBV19 and TRBJ2-3, with D possibly TRBD1 on 5 matching bases. This CDR3 contains 13 residues. Between the trimmed V and J ends, which lost 5 bases and 5 bases, there was a span of 11 bases. Germline V gene sequence: CDR1 LNHDA, CDR2 SQIVND (reference sequence).

This clone was observed a handful of times. The chain carries TRBV28 and TRBJ1-1; 8 bases are shared with TRBD1. Germline CDR1 MDHEN, CDR2 SYDVKM. This CDR3 is 18 amino acids long. Trimming cost V 6 bases and J 0 bases; bases outside gene matches: 15. The CDR3, as DNA: TGTGCCAGCAGCCAAGGGACAGGACTCACCTGGGTGAACACTGAAGCTTTCTTT. The encoded protein is CASSQGTGLTWVNTEAFF.

This clone appeared a few times. This may come from a read error, since a much larger clone is one base off. The V call is TRBV5-5, the J call TRBJ1-1; D remains ambiguous. V was clipped by 0 bases and J by 0 bases, with 3 bases between them. The CDR3 has 13 residues. Germline V CDR1 and CDR2: SGHKS, YYEKEE (reference sequence). This CDR3 is CASSLGVNTEAFF. The CDR3 DNA is TGTGCCAGCAGCTTGGGAGTGAACACTGAAGCTTTCTTT.

The chain uses TRBV7-2 and TRBJ1-1; TRBD1 agrees at 10 bases. V lost 5 bases to trimming and J lost 4 bases; unmatched junction nucleotides: 4. Looked up from germline, CDR1 is SGHTA and CDR2 is FQGNSA. There are 14 residues in the CDR3. Written as DNA, the CDR3 is TGTGCCAGCAGCCGGACAGGGGGTGTCACTGAAGCTTTCTTT. Its protein is CASSRTGGVTEAFF.

The chain recombines TRBV18 with TRBJ2-7; D is perhaps TRBD1 (6 bases). The germline V gene encodes CDR1 KGHSH and CDR2 LQKENI. The CDR3 length is 16 residues. V was shortened by 0 bases and J by 1 base, with 13 bases between the two germline ends. CDR3 bases: TGTGCCAGCTCACCACCCAACAGGGCGAGTTCCTACGAGCAGTACTTC. This sequence encodes CASSPPNRASSYEQYF.

This chain connects TRBV19 to TRBJ1-1; 10 nucleotides align to TRBD1. The germline V gene has CDR1 LNHDA and CDR2 SQIVND (reference sequence). The CDR3 loop spans 14 amino acids. V gave up 5 bases and J gave up 7 bases; unmatched junction bases: 7. The CDR3 protein is CASSQRTGGSEAFF. The CDR3 coding sequence is TGTGCCAGTAGTCAACGGACAGGGGGTAGTGAAGCTTTCTTT.